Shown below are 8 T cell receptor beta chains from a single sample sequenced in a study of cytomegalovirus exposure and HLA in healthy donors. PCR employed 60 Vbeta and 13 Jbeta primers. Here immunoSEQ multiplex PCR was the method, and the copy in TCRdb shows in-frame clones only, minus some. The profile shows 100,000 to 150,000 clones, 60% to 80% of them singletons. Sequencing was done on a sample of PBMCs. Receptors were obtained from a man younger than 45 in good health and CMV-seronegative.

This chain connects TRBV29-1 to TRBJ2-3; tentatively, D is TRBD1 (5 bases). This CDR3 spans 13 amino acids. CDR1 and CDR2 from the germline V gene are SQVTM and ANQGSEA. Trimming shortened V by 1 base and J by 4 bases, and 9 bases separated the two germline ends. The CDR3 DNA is TGCAGCGTTGAAGTTCAGGGTCCAGATACGCAGTATTTT. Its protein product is CSVEVQGPDTQYF.

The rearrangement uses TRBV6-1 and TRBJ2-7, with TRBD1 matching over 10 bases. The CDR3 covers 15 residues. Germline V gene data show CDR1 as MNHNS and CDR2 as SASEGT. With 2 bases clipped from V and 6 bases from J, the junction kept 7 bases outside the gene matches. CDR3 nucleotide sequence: TGTGCCAGCAGTGAAAGGAGCGGGACAGGGGTCGAGCAGTACTTC. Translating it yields CASSERSGTGVEQYF.

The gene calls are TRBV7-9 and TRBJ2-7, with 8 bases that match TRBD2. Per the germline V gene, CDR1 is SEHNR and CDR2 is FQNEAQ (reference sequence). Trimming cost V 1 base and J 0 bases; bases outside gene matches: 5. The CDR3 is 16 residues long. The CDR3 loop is CASSLGSGGSSYEQYF. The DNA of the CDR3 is TGTGCCAGCAGCTTAGGGTCGGGGGGGAGCTCCTACGAGCAGTACTTC.

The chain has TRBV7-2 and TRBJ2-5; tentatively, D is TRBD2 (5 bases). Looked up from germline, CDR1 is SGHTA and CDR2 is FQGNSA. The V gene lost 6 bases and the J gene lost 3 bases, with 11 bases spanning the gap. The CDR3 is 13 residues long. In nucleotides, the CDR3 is TGTGCCAGCAGGTCGACCGGGGAAGAGACCCAGTACTTC. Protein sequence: CASRSTGEETQYF.

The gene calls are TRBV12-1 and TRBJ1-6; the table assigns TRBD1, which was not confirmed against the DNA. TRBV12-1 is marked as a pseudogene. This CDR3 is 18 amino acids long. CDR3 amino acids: CASSFDRGHGSYNSPLHF. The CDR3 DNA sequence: TGTGCCAGCAGCTTTGACAGGGGGCACGGCTCCTATAATTCACCCCTCCACTTT.

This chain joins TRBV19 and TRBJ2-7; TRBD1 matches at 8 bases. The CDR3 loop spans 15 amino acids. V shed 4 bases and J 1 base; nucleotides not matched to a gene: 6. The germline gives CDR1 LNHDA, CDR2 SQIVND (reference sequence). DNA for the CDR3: TGTGCCAGTAGTAAAAGAGGACAGGGTTCCTACGAGCAGTACTTC. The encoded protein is CASSKRGQGSYEQYF.

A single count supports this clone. CDR3 protein: CSVEIGAPYEQYF. As DNA, the CDR3 is TGCAGCGTTGAGATCGGAGCCCCCTACGAGCAGTACTTC. The V gene is TRBV29-1, the J gene TRBJ2-7; no definite D call. This CDR3 spans 13 amino acids. V lost 3 bases to trimming and J lost 2 bases, with 11 bases between them. From germline, CDR1 is SQVTM and CDR2 ANQGSEA.

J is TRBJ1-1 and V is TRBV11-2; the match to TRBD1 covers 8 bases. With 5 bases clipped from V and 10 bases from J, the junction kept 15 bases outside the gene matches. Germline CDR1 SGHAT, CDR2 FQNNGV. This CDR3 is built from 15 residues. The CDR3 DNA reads TGTGCCAGCAGCCCCGAGGACAGGGAGGATTTGTCAGCTTTCTTT. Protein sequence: CASSPEDREDLSAFF.